This TCR beta chain was captured by sequencing in a study of shared clonotypes between healthy human individuals. V lost 3 bases and J 4 bases, leaving 12 bases between the germline ends. This CDR3 spans 14 amino acids. CDR1 MDHEN and CDR2 SYDVKM come from the germline V gene. The data were produced by immunoSEQ multiplex PCR, yet TCRdb's version contains in-frame clones alone and is incomplete. The sample lists about 2.3 million clones, over 85% seen once, with approximately 0.4% in the top ten. Material: naive CD4+ T cells from PBMCs. Subset of the sample: CD45RA+ positively selected. The TCR originated in a man aged 18-30 years in good health. Some clones in this sample may be carry-over from other donors' samples. The V call is TRBV28, the J call TRBJ1-2; tentatively, D is TRBD1 (5 bases). The CDR3 loop reads CASSLRGGSYGYTF. The CDR3, as DNA: TGTGCCAGCAGTTTGAGGGGTGGAAGCTATGGCTACACCTTC.